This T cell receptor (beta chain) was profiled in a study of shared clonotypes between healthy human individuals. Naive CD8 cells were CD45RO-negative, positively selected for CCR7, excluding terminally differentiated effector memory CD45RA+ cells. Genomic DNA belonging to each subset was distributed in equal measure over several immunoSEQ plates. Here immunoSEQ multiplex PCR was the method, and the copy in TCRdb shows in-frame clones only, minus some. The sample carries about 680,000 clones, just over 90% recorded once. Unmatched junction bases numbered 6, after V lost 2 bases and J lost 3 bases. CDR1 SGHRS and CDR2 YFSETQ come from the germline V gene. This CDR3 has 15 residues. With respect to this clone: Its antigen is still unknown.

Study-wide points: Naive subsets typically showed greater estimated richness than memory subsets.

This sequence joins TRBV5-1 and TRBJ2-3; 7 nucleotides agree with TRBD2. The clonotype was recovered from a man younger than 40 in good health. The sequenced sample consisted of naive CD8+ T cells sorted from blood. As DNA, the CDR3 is TGCGCCAGCAGCTTTGCGGGAGTCGGTACAGATACGCAGTATTTT. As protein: CASSFAGVGTDTQYF.